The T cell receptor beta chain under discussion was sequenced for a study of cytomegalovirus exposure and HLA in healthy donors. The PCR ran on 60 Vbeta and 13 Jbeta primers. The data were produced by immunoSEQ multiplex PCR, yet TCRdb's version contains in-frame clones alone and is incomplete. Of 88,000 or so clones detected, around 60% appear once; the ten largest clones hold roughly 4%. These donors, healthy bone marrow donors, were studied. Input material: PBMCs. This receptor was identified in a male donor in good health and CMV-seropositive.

The CDR3 spells CASSPTAGGYEQYF. The CDR3 coding sequence is TGTGCCAGCAGCCCCACGGCAGGGGGATACGAGCAGTACTTC. The genes are TRBV16 and TRBJ2-7, with 7 bases fitting TRBD1. The V gene's germline CDR1 is KGHSY and CDR2 FQNENV. The CDR3 is made up of 14 amino acids. V shed 4 bases and J 4 bases; nucleotides not matched to a gene: 7.